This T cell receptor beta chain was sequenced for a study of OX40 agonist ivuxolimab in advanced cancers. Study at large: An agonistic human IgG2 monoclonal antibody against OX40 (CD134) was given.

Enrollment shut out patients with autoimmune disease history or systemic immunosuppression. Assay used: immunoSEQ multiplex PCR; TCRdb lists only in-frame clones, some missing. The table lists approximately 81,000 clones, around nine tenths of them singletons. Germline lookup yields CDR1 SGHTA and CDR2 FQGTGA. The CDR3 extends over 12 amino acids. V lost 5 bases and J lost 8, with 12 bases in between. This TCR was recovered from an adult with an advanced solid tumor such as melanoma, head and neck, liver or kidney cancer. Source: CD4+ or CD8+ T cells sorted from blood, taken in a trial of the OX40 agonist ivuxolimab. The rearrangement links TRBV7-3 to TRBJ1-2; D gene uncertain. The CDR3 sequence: CASSPPGGGYTF. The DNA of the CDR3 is TGTGCCAGCAGCCCCCCAGGTGGAGGCTACACCTTC.